This T cell receptor (beta chain) was identified during a study of a mutant IDH1 vaccine in newly diagnosed glioma. Study overall: Initiation of the vaccine course occurred 4-6 weeks after radiotherapy alone, or alongside temozolomide cycles. It was radiotherapy, temozolomide, or both that patients received previously, with most receiving both.

Time point in this sample: week 35, safety follow-up. With topical imiquimod, each dose of the vaccine consisted of 300 ug of mutant IDH1 20-mer peptide. Donors' newly diagnosed IDH1-mutant WHO grade 3 or 4 astrocytomas lacked nuclear ATRX. Data came from immunoSEQ multiplex PCR; TCRdb stores just in-frame clones and leaves some out. The sample lists around 70,000 clones; roughly 84% were seen once. In germline, CDR1 is SGHAT, CDR2 FQDESV (reference sequence). The CDR3 totals 16 residues. V was clipped by 7 bases and J by 5 bases, with 23 bases between them. A note on this clone: Antigen unknown.

The sample consisted of PBMCs, taken from a glioma patient whose treatment included an IDH1 peptide vaccine. The receptor comes from a man younger than 30 with glioma. The chain has TRBV11-1 and TRBJ1-1; perhaps TRBD1 as D (5 bases). The CDR3 here is CASTYLAGSSGTEAFF. The CDR3 DNA reads as TGTGCCAGCACCTACCTTGCAGGGAGTAGTGGTACTGAAGCTTTCTTT.